This T cell receptor (beta chain) was sequenced in a study of graft-versus-host responses after intestinal transplantation. In the study overall: Grafts that recipients had were multivisceral, liver-intestinal, or isolated intestinal transplants. Uniformly, recipients were administered anti-thymocyte globulin induction with subsequent tacrolimus and steroids for approximately three years.

A word on this clone: Its matching antigen is unknown.

Repertoires were generated with immunoSEQ multiplex PCR, while TCRdb's copy carries only in-frame clones and drops some. Of 130,000 to 150,000 clones listed, about nine tenths are singletons. Germline lookup yields CDR1 MNHNS and CDR2 SASEGT. Between the trimmed V and J ends, which lost 6 bases and 4 bases, there was a span of 17 bases. This CDR3 region has 15 residues. General study results and limits: High graft-versus-host to host-versus-graft T cell clonal ratios marked allografts of patients with graft-donor macrochimerism. GvH clones appeared in recipient marrow, some first in ileum or blood.

This receptor was identified in a human donor who received an intestinal transplant. The rearrangement joins TRBV6-1 to TRBJ2-3; D not resolved. Here the sequenced sample was unstimulated CD4+ T cells sorted from spleen or lymph node cells, taken before intestinal transplant. CDR3 protein: CASRGNLGSPDTQYF. Written as DNA, the CDR3 is TGTGCCAGCAGAGGTAACTTGGGCTCCCCAGATACGCAGTATTTT.